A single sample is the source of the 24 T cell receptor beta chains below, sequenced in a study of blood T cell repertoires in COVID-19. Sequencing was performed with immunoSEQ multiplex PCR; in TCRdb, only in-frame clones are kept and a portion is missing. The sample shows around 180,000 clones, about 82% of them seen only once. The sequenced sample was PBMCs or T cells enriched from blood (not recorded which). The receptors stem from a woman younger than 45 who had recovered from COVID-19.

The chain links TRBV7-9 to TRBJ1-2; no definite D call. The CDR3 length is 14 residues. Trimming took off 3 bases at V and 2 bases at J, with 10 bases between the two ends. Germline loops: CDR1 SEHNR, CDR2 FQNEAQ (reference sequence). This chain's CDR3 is CASSFGILNYGYTF. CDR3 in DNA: TGTGCCAGCAGCTTCGGGATCTTAAACTATGGCTACACCTTC.

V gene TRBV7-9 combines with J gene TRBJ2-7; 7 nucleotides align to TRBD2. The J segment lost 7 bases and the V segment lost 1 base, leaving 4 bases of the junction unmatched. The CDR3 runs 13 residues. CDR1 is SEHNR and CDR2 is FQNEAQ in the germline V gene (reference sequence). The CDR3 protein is CASSLVMGGEQYF. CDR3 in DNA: TGTGCCAGCAGCTTAGTGATGGGAGGGGAGCAGTACTTC.

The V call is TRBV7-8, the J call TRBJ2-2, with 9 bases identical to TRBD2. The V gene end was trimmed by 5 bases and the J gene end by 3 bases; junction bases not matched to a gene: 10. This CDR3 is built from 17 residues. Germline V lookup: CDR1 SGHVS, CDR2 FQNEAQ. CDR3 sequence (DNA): TGTGCCAGCAGCCCAAGCTCTAGCGGGACTTACACCGGGGAGCTGTTTTTT. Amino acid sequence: CASSPSSSGTYTGELFF. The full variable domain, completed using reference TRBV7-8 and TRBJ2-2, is GAGVSQSPRYKVAKRGQDVALRCDPISGHVSLFWYQQALGQGPEFLTYFQNEAQLDKSGLPSDRFFAERPEGSVSTLKIQRTQQEDSAVYLCASSPSSSGTYTGELFFGEGSRLTVL.

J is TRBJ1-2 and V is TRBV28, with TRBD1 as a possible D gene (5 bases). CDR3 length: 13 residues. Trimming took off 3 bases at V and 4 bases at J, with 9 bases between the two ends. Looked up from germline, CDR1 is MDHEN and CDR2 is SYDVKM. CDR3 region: CASSFAQVYGYTF. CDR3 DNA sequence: TGTGCCAGCAGTTTTGCACAGGTCTATGGCTACACCTTC.

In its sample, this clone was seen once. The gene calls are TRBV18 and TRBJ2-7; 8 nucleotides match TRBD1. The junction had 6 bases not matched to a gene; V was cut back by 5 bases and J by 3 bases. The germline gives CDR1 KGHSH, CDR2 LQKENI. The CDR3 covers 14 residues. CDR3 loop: CASSEQGQDYEQYF. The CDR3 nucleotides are TGTGCCAGCTCAGAACAGGGACAGGACTACGAGCAGTACTTC.

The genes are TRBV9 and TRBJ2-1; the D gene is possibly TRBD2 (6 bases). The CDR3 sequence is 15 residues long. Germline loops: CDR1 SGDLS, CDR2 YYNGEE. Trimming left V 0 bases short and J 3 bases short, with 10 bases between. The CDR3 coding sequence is TGTGCCAGCAGCGTAGACGGTAGCGGCTACAATGAGCAGTTCTTC. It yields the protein CASSVDGSGYNEQFF.

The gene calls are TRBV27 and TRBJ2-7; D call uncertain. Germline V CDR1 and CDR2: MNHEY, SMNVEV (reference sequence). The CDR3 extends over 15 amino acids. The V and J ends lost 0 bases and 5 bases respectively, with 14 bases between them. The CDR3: CASSLSARYFDEQYF. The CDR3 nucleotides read TGTGCCAGCAGTTTATCGGCTAGGTACTTCGACGAGCAGTACTTC.

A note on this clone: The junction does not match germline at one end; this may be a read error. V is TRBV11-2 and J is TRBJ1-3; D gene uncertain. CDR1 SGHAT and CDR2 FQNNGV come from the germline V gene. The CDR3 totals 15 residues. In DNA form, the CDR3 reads TGTGCCAGCAGCTTCGGGCGCGGGATTGGAGACACCATATATTTT. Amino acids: CASSFGRGIGDTIYF.

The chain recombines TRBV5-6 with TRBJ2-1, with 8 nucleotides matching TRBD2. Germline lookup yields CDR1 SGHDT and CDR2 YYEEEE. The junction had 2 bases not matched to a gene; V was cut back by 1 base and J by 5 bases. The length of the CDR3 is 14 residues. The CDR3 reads CASSLTSGHNEQFF. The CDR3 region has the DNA TGTGCCAGCAGCTTGACTAGCGGCCACAATGAGCAGTTCTTC.

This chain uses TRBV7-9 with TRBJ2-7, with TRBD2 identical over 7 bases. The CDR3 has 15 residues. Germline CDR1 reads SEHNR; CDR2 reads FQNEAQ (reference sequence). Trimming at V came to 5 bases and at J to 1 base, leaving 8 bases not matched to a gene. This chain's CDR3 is CASSAVTSFSYEQYF. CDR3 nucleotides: TGTGCCAGCAGCGCAGTGACTAGCTTTTCCTACGAGCAGTACTTC.

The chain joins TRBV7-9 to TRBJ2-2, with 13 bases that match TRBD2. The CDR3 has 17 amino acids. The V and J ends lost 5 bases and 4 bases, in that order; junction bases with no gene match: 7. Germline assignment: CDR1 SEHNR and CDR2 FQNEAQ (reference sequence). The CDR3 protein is CASSTGLAGVGTGELFF. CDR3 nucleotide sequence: TGTGCCAGCAGCACCGGACTAGCGGGAGTCGGCACCGGGGAGCTGTTTTTT. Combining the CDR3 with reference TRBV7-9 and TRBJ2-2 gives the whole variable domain DTGVSQNPRHKITKRGQNVTFRCDPISEHNRLYWYRQTLGQGPEFLTYFQNEAQLEKSRLLSDRFSAERPKGSFSTLEIQRTEQGDSAMYLCASSTGLAGVGTGELFFGEGSRLTVL.

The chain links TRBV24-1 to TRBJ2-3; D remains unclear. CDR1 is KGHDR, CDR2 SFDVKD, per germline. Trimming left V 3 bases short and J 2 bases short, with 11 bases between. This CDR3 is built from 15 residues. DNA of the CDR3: TGTGCCACCAGTGATCCCAACAGTTACACAGATACGCAGTATTTT. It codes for CATSDPNSYTDTQYF.

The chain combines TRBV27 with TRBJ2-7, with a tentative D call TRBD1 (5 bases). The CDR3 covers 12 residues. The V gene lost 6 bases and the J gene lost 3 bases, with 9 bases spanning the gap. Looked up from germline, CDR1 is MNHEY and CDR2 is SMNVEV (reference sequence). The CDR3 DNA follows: TGTGCCAGCAGCCCCCAGGGCTACGAGCAGTACTTC. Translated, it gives CASSPQGYEQYF.

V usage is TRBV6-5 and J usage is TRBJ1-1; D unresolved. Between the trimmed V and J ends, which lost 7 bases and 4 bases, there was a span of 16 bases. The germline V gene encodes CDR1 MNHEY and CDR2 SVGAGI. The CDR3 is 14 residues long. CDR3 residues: CASTRGIVGTEAFF. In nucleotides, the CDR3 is TGTGCCAGCACCAGAGGGATTGTCGGCACTGAAGCTTTCTTT.

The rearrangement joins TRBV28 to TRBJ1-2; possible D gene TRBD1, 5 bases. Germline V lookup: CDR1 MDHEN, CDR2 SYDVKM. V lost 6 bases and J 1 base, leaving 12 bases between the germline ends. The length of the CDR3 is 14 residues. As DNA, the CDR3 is TGTGCCAGCAGGCAGGGAACCTATAACTATGGCTACACCTTC. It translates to CASRQGTYNYGYTF.

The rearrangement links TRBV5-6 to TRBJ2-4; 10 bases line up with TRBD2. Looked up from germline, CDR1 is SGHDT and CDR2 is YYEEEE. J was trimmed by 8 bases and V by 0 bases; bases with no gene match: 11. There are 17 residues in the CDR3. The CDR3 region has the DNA TGTGCCAGCAGCTTGGCGGTGTCTAGCGGGAGTAATGACATTCAGTACTTC. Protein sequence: CASSLAVSSGSNDIQYF.

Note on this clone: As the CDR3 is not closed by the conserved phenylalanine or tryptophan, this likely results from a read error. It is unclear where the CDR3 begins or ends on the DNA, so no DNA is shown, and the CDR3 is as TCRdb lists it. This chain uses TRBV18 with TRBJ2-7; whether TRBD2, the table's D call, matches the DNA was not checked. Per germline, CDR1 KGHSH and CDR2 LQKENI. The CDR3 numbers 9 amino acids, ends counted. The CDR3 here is CASSAEAGA.

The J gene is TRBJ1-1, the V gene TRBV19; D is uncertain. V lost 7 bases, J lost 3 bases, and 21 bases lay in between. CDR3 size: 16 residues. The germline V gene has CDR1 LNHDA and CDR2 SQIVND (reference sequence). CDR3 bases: TGTGCCAGTAAGGAGGGCTCTACTCAGTTTCACACTGAAGCTTTCTTT. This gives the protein CASKEGSTQFHTEAFF.

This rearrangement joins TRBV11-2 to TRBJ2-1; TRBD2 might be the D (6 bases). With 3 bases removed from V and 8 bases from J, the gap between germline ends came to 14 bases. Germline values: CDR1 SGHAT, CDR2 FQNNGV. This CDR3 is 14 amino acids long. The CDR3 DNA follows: TGTGCCAGCAGCTTCTACGGGAGTAACTATGAGCAGTTCTTC. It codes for CASSFYGSNYEQFF.

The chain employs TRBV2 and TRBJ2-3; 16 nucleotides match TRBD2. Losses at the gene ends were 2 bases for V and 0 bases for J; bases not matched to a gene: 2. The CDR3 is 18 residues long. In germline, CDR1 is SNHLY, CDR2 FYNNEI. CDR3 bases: TGTGCCAGCAGTGAACTGGGACTAGCGGGAGGGAGCACAGATACGCAGTATTTT. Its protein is CASSELGLAGGSTDTQYF.

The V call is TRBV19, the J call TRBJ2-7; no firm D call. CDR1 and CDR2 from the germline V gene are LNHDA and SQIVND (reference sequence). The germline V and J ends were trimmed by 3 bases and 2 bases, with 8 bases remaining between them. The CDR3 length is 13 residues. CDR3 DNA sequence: TGTGCCAGTAGTATCCTGTACACCTACGAGCAGTACTTC. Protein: CASSILYTYEQYF.

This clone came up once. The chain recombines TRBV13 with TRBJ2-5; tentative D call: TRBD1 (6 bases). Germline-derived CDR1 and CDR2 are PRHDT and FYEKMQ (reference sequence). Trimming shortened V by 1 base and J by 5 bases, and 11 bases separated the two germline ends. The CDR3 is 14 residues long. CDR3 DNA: TGTGCCAGCAGCTTAGTTTCAGGGGCGGAGACCCAGTACTTC. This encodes CASSLVSGAETQYF.

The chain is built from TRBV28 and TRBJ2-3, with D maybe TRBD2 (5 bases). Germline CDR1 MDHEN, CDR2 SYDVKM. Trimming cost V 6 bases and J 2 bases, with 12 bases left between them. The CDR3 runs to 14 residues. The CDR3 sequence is CASSRGRYTDTQYF. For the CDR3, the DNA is TGTGCCAGCAGCCGTGGGAGATACACAGATACGCAGTATTTT.

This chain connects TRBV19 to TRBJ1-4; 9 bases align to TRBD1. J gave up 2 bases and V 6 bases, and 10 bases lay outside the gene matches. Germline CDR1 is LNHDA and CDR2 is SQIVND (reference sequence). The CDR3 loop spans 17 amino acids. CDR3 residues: CASRPGQGISTNEKLFF. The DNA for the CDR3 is TGTGCCAGTAGGCCGGGACAGGGAATTTCCACTAATGAAAAACTGTTTTTT.